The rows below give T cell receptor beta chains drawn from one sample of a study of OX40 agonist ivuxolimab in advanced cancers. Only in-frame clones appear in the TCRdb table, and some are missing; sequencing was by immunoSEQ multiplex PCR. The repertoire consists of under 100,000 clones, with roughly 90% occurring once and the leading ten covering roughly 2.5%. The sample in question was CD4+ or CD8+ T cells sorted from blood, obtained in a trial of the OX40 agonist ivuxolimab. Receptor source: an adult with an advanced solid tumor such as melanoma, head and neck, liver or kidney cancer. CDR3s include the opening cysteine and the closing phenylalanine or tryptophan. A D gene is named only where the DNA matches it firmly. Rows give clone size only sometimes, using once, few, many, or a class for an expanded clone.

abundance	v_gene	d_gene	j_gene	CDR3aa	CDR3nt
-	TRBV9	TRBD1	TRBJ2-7	CASSVAPGGNLYEQYF	TGTGCCAGCAGCGTAGCTCCAGGGGGAAACCTTTACGAGCAGTACTTC
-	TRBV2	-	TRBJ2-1	CASLRTSRNEQFF	TGTGCCAGCCTGCGGACCTCGAGGAATGAGCAGTTCTTC
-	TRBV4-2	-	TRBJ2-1	CASSQDPIASDEQFF	TGTGCCAGCAGCCAAGATCCTATAGCTAGCGATGAGCAGTTCTTC
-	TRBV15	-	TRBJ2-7	CATSREMRGEQYF	TGTGCCACCAGCAGAGAGATGAGGGGCGAGCAGTACTTC
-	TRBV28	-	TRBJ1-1	CASSLVWTLMNTEAFF	TGTGCCAGCAGTTTAGTCTGGACACTCATGAACACTGAAGCTTTCTTT
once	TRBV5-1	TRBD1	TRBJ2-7	CASSPGQRLYEQYF	TGCGCCAGCAGCCCGGGACAGCGTCTCTACGAGCAGTACTTC
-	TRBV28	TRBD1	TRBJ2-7	CASSLWGQGITYEQYF	TGTGCCAGCAGTTTATGGGGACAGGGGATAACCTACGAGCAGTACTTC
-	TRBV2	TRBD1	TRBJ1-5	CASSESTGGQPQHF	TGTGCCAGCAGTGAATCGACAGGGGGTCAGCCCCAGCATTTT
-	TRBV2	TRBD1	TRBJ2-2	CASSEQGASTGELFF	TGTGCCAGCAGTGAACAGGGGGCGAGTACCGGGGAGCTGTTTTTT
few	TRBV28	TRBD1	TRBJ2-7	CASSPGDRNHYEQYF	TGTGCCAGCAGTCCAGGGGACAGGAATCACTACGAGCAGTACTTC
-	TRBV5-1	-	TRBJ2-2	CASNTVPGLNTGELFF	TGCGCCAGCAATACTGTCCCGGGTCTGAACACCGGGGAGCTGTTTTTT
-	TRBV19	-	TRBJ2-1	CASNRAFRDEQFF	TGTGCCAGTAACAGGGCGTTTAGGGATGAGCAGTTCTTC
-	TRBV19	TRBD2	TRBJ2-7	CVVSSPGTIEYEQYF	TGTGTCGTTAGTAGTCCAGGGACTATAGAATACGAGCAGTACTTC
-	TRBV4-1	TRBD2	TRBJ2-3	CASSLRLAASTDTQYF	TGCGCCAGCAGCCTGCGACTAGCGGCTAGCACAGATACGCAGTATTTT
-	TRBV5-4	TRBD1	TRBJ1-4	CASSHQGANEKLFF	TGTGCCAGCAGTCACCAGGGGGCTAATGAAAAACTGTTTTTT
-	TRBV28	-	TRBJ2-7	CASSLTLTVSYEQYF	TGTGCCAGCAGCCTAACTCTGACGGTTTCCTACGAGCAGTACTTC
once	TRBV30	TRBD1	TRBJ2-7	CAWGQGIYEQYF	TGTGCCTGGGGACAGGGGATCTACGAGCAGTACTTC
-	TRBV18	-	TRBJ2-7	CASSPGAANSYEQYF	TGTGCCAGCTCACCAGGGGCGGCGAATTCCTACGAGCAGTACTTC
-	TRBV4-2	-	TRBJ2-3	CASSQDLSTFTDTQYF	TGTGCCAGCAGCCAAGATCTGTCGACATTCACAGATACGCAGTATTTT
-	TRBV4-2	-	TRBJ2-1	CASSQDPVSESSYNEQFF	TGTGCCAGCAGCCAGGACCCCGTTAGCGAGAGCTCCTACAATGAGCAGTTCTTC
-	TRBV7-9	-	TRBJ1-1	CASRGEGDTEAFF	TGTGCCAGCAGGGGGGAAGGGGATACTGAAGCTTTCTTT
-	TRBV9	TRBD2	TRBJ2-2	CASNPGLAGVGTGELFF	TGTGCCAGCAATCCGGGACTAGCGGGAGTAGGTACCGGGGAGCTGTTTTTT
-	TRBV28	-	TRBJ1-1	CASSFSIGRAEAFF	TGTGCCAGCAGTTTTTCGATTGGGCGCGCTGAAGCTTTCTTT
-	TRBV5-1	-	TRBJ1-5	CASSLELDQPQHF	TGCGCCAGCAGCTTGGAATTGGACCAGCCCCAGCATTTT
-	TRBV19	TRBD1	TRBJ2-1	CASSTTDRASNEQFF	TGTGCCAGTAGTACCACGGACAGGGCTAGCAATGAGCAGTTCTTC
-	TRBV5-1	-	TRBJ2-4	CASSRSGSAKNIQYF	TGCGCCAGCAGCCGGAGCGGGTCGGCCAAAAACATTCAGTACTTC
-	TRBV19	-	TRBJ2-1	CASSSAGLGGEQFF	TGTGCCAGTAGTTCAGCCGGACTCGGTGGTGAGCAGTTCTTC
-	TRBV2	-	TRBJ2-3	CASSPGTDTQYF	TGTGCCAGCAGTCCGGGCACAGATACGCAGTATTTT
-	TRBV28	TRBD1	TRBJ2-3	CASSGQGTSRTQYF	TGTGCCAGCAGTGGACAGGGGACTTCTCGTACGCAGTATTTT
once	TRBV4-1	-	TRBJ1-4	CASSQVRYEKLFF	TGCGCCAGCAGCCAAGTTAGATATGAAAAACTGTTTTTT
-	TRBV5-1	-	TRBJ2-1	CASSFEGSSYNEQFF	TGCGCCAGCAGCTTTGAGGGGAGCTCCTACAATGAGCAGTTCTTC
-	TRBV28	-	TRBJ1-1	CASSFYRARAFF	TGTGCCAGCAGTTTTTACAGAGCCAGAGCTTTCTTT
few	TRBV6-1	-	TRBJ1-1	CASSEFETEAFF	TGTGCCAGCAGTGAATTTGAGACTGAAGCTTTCTTT
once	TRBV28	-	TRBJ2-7	CASTSGGGSYEQYF	TGTGCCAGCACCTCCGGAGGTGGGTCTTACGAGCAGTACTTC
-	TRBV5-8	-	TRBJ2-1	CASGGKQFF	TGTGCCAGCGGGGGCAAGCAGTTCTTC
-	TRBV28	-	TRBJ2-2	CASMGGGASTGELFF	TGTGCCAGCATGGGAGGGGGCGCGAGCACCGGGGAGCTGTTTTTT
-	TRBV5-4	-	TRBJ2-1	CASSLERDEQFF	TGTGCCAGCAGCTTGGAGAGGGATGAGCAGTTCTTC
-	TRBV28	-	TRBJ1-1	CASSSIAGAFF	TGTGCCAGCAGTTCAATTGCAGGAGCTTTCTTT
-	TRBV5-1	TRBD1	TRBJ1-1	CASSDRQGHTEAFF	TGCGCCAGCAGCGACCGACAGGGTCACACTGAAGCTTTCTTT
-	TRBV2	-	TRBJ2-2	CASSERRASNTGELFF	TGTGCCAGCAGTGAAAGGAGGGCTTCGAACACCGGGGAGCTGTTTTTT
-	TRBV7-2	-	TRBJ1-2	CASSLAGGTYGYTF	TGTGCCAGCAGCTTAGCGGGGGGCACCTATGGCTACACCTTC
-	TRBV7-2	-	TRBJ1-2	CASSPRVPTNYGYTF	TGTGCCAGCAGCCCCCGAGTACCAACTAACTATGGCTACACCTTC
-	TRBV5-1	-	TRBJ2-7	CASSLDNRAADEQYF	TGCGCCAGCAGCTTGGATAATCGGGCGGCAGACGAGCAGTACTTC
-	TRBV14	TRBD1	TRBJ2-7	CASSLGLGTGDYEQYF	TGTGCCAGCAGCTTGGGGCTCGGGACAGGGGATTACGAGCAGTACTTC
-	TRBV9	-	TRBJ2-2	CASSVRPQYTGELFF	TGTGCCAGCAGCGTAAGGCCTCAGTACACCGGGGAGCTGTTTTTT
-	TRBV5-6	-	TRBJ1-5	CASSGGQNQPQHF	TGTGCCAGCAGCGGCGGACAGAATCAGCCCCAGCATTTT
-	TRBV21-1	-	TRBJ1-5	CASRGPPRYQPQHF	TGTGCCAGCAGAGGACCCCCGCGTTATCAGCCCCAGCATTTT
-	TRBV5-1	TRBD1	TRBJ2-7	CASSNLPGQGPYEQYF	TGCGCCAGCAGCAATCTACCGGGACAGGGGCCCTACGAGCAGTACTTC
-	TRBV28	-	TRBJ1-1	CASSSGLNTEAFF	TGTGCCAGCAGTTCTGGTCTGAACACTGAAGCTTTCTTT
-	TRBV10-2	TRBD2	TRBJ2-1	CASSLLSGSSYNEQFF	TGCGCCAGCAGTCTGCTTAGCGGGAGCTCCTACAATGAGCAGTTCTTC
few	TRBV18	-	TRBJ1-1	CASSVGLDTEAFF	TGTGCCAGCTCAGTCGGGCTGGACACTGAAGCTTTCTTT
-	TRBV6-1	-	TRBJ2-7	CASSQPQERGEYF	TGTGCCAGCAGTCAACCTCAGGAACGAGGCGAGTACTTC
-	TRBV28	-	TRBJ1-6	CASSLSGDRNSPLHF	TGTGCCAGCAGTTTATCAGGGGACCGTAATTCACCCCTCCACTTT